A selection of T cell receptor beta chains follows, all from one sample in a study of blood T cells in healthy people across ages. TCRdb used MiXCR to reprocess the 5' RACE reads, holding one entry per CDR3 protein. The sample carries roughly 1.5 million distinct CDR3 sequences, roughly two fifths recorded once. The sequencing input was blood. These receptors originate from a woman between 18 and 30 years old in good health. Each CDR3 is given with its conserved first and last residue. D genes are given only for firm matches. Expanded clones get a size class; other rows say once, few or many, or leave the size out.

j_call: TRBJ2-7
d_call: -
clone_size: once
v_call: TRBV20-1
cdr3_nt: TGCAGTGCTACCCCCAGTTGGGCAGGCAACAATGAGCAGTACTTC
cdr3_aa: CSATPSWAGNNEQYF

j_call: TRBJ2-7
d_call: TRBD1
clone_size: -
v_call: TRBV29-1
cdr3_nt: TGCAGCGTTGCGAAGACAGGGAACGAGCAGTACTTC
cdr3_aa: CSVAKTGNEQYF

j_call: TRBJ2-7
d_call: -
clone_size: many
v_call: TRBV29-1
cdr3_nt: TGCAGCGTTGAAGATCGGCGAACCTACGAGCAGTACTTC
cdr3_aa: CSVEDRRTYEQYF

j_call: TRBJ2-1
d_call: TRBD2
clone_size: -
v_call: TRBV20-1
cdr3_nt: TGCAGTGTACCTAGCGGGAGGTTTGGGGAGCAGTTCTTC
cdr3_aa: CSVPSGRFGEQFF

j_call: TRBJ2-3
d_call: -
clone_size: once
v_call: TRBV9
cdr3_nt: TGTGCCAGCAGCGTAGAAGGGGCTAGCGACGGTGCAGATACGCAGTATTTT
cdr3_aa: CASSVEGASDGADTQYF

j_call: TRBJ2-1
d_call: TRBD2
clone_size: few
v_call: TRBV2
cdr3_nt: TGTGCCAGCAGCCAGCGTGGGACGGGAGGGGACAATGAGCAGTTCTTC
cdr3_aa: CASSQRGTGGDNEQFF

j_call: TRBJ1-1
d_call: -
clone_size: -
v_call: TRBV12-3/TRBV12-4
cdr3_nt: TGTGCCAGCAGTTTGACTCCGGGGCTGAACGCTGAAGCTTTCTTT
cdr3_aa: CASSLTPGLNAEAFF

j_call: TRBJ2-3
d_call: -
clone_size: -
v_call: TRBV20-1
cdr3_nt: TGCAGTGCTCCTCGGGACATCGGCACAGATGCGCAGTATTTT
cdr3_aa: CSAPRDIGTDAQYF

j_call: TRBJ2-5
d_call: -
clone_size: -
v_call: TRBV20-1
cdr3_nt: TGCAGTGCTAGAGATCACGCCGACCAAGAGACCCAGTACTTC
cdr3_aa: CSARDHADQETQYF

j_call: TRBJ2-1
d_call: TRBD1
clone_size: -
v_call: TRBV27
cdr3_nt: TGTGCCAGCAGTTCAGACAGGGGTACTATCAATGAGCAGTTCTTC
cdr3_aa: CASSSDRGTINEQFF

j_call: TRBJ2-7
d_call: TRBD2
clone_size: few
v_call: TRBV9
cdr3_nt: TGTGCCAGCAGCTTAACGGGGGGAACCTACAATGAGCAGTACTTC
cdr3_aa: CASSLTGGTYNEQYF

j_call: TRBJ2-7
d_call: -
clone_size: -
v_call: TRBV27
cdr3_nt: TGTGCCACCACACCCGGCTATACCTACAATGAGCAGTACTTC
cdr3_aa: CATTPGYTYNEQYF

j_call: TRBJ1-2
d_call: TRBD1
clone_size: -
v_call: TRBV20-1
cdr3_nt: TGCAGTGCGCCCGACAGGGCTGGCTATGGCTACACCTTC
cdr3_aa: CSAPDRAGYGYTF

j_call: TRBJ2-1
d_call: TRBD2
clone_size: -
v_call: TRBV20-1
cdr3_nt: TGCAGTGCTGGACTAGCGGGAGTGGACAATGAGCAGTTCTTC
cdr3_aa: CSAGLAGVDNEQFF

j_call: TRBJ1-2
d_call: -
clone_size: -
v_call: TRBV13
cdr3_nt: TGTGCCTGCAGCACCACGGAATCTAACTATGGCTACACCTTC
cdr3_aa: CACSTTESNYGYTF

j_call: TRBJ1-6
d_call: -
clone_size: -
v_call: TRBV13
cdr3_nt: TGTGCCAGCAGCCGACGTTCGGGACGGTATAATTCACCCCTCCACTTT
cdr3_aa: CASSRRSGRYNSPLHF

j_call: TRBJ1-2
d_call: TRBD1
clone_size: -
v_call: TRBV2
cdr3_nt: TGTGCCAGCAGTGAATACCTCTCAGGGGGCGCGGCTAAGCAGAGCTACACCTTC
cdr3_aa: CASSEYLSGGAAKQSYTF

j_call: TRBJ2-3
d_call: TRBD2
clone_size: few
v_call: TRBV12-3/TRBV12-4
cdr3_nt: TGTGCCAGCACCAATGCGGCTAGCGGGCTCTCTAGCACAGATACGCAGTATTTT
cdr3_aa: CASTNAASGLSSTDTQYF

j_call: TRBJ2-3
d_call: TRBD1
clone_size: -
v_call: TRBV7-9
cdr3_nt: TGTGCCAGCAGCGTGGCATCCGGGACAGGGGGGGCAGATACGCAGTATTTT
cdr3_aa: CASSVASGTGGADTQYF

j_call: TRBJ2-2
d_call: -
clone_size: -
v_call: TRBV25-1
cdr3_nt: TGTGCCAGCAGGGCCCCTAGGAACACCGGGGAGCTGTTTTTT
cdr3_aa: CASRAPRNTGELFF

j_call: TRBJ1-2
d_call: TRBD1
clone_size: -
v_call: TRBV27
cdr3_nt: TGTGCCAGCAGTTGGACAGGACAGGGGGGTGGCTACACCTTC
cdr3_aa: CASSWTGQGGGYTF

j_call: TRBJ2-5
d_call: TRBD1
clone_size: -
v_call: TRBV27
cdr3_nt: TGTGCCAGCATGACCGGACAGGGGGCTGGTAATGAGCAGTACTTC
cdr3_aa: CASMTGQGAGNEQYF

j_call: TRBJ2-1
d_call: TRBD2
clone_size: few
v_call: TRBV20-1
cdr3_nt: TGCAGTGCTAGGGGACTAGCATCTAATGAGCAGTTCTTC
cdr3_aa: CSARGLASNEQFF

j_call: TRBJ2-5
d_call: -
clone_size: -
v_call: TRBV7-8
cdr3_nt: TGTGCCAGCAGCTTAGGTTCAGGTGCCGGGGAGACCCAGTACTTC
cdr3_aa: CASSLGSGAGETQYF

j_call: TRBJ2-7
d_call: -
clone_size: once
v_call: TRBV7-9
cdr3_nt: TGTGCCAGCAGGGGGAGGACCGGAGCCATCTACGAGCAGTACTTC
cdr3_aa: CASRGRTGAIYEQYF

j_call: TRBJ2-5
d_call: -
clone_size: once
v_call: TRBV5-1
cdr3_nt: TGCGCCAGCTCTATAAGCCGGTACCAAGAGACCCAGTACTTC
cdr3_aa: CASSISRYQETQYF

j_call: TRBJ1-5
d_call: -
clone_size: -
v_call: TRBV4-1
cdr3_nt: TGCGCCAGCAGCCAGTACGCATTGCAGCCCCAGCATTTT
cdr3_aa: CASSQYALQPQHF

j_call: TRBJ2-1
d_call: -
clone_size: few
v_call: TRBV4-3
cdr3_nt: TGCGCCAGCAGCCAAGATACCAGCAGGCCCTACAATGAGCAGTTCTTC
cdr3_aa: CASSQDTSRPYNEQFF

j_call: TRBJ2-7
d_call: -
clone_size: -
v_call: TRBV10-3
cdr3_nt: TGTGCCATAAAATCCGGGACGACCTACGAGCAGTACTTC
cdr3_aa: CAIKSGTTYEQYF

j_call: TRBJ2-5
d_call: TRBD1
clone_size: -
v_call: TRBV4-1
cdr3_nt: TGCGCCAGCAGCCAAATGGACAGGGCTAAAGGGACCCAGTACTTC
cdr3_aa: CASSQMDRAKGTQYF

j_call: TRBJ2-3
d_call: -
clone_size: -
v_call: TRBV20-1
cdr3_nt: TGCAGTGCTAGCACTAACAAACCAATCACAGATACGCAGTATTTT
cdr3_aa: CSASTNKPITDTQYF

j_call: TRBJ2-1
d_call: TRBD1
clone_size: many
v_call: TRBV27
cdr3_nt: TGCGCCAGCAGCTTGGGGGCAGGGGGCTCCTACAATGAGCAGTTCTTC
cdr3_aa: CASSLGAGGSYNEQFF

j_call: TRBJ2-7
d_call: TRBD1
clone_size: -
v_call: TRBV29-1
cdr3_nt: TGCAGCGTTGAAGACTGGACAGGGGACGAGCAGTACTTC
cdr3_aa: CSVEDWTGDEQYF

j_call: TRBJ1-2
d_call: TRBD1
clone_size: -
v_call: TRBV11-2
cdr3_nt: TGTGCCAGCAGCGTAGACCGGACAGGGGCCGGCTACACCTTC
cdr3_aa: CASSVDRTGAGYTF

j_call: TRBJ2-2
d_call: -
clone_size: once
v_call: TRBV4-2
cdr3_nt: TGTGCCAGCAGCCAAGCAGAAATTGGGCAGGAGGGGAGCGGGGAGCTGTTTTTT
cdr3_aa: CASSQAEIGQEGSGELFF

j_call: TRBJ2-1
d_call: -
clone_size: -
v_call: TRBV7-2
cdr3_nt: TGTGCCAGCAGCTTAGCGCAGGGACTTGAGCAGTTCTTC
cdr3_aa: CASSLAQGLEQFF

j_call: TRBJ1-4
d_call: -
clone_size: -
v_call: TRBV12-3/TRBV12-4
cdr3_nt: TGTGCCAGCAGTTTGGGTTCTGGGTCTGGGCTGTTTTTT
cdr3_aa: CASSLGSGSGLFF

j_call: TRBJ2-3
d_call: -
clone_size: once
v_call: TRBV10-3
cdr3_nt: TGTGCCATCAGTGAGTCTGACCGCGGGGATACGCAGTATTTT
cdr3_aa: CAISESDRGDTQYF

j_call: TRBJ1-5
d_call: -
clone_size: many
v_call: TRBV19
cdr3_nt: TGTGCCAGTAGTATCGCGAAGATACAGCCCCAGCATTTT
cdr3_aa: CASSIAKIQPQHF

j_call: TRBJ2-7
d_call: -
clone_size: -
v_call: TRBV18
cdr3_nt: TGTGCCAGCTCACCCGCCGGAGCTGCAGTCTCCTACGAGCAGTACTTC
cdr3_aa: CASSPAGAAVSYEQYF

j_call: TRBJ2-3
d_call: -
clone_size: -
v_call: TRBV19
cdr3_nt: TGTGCCAGTAGCAGCGTTGCTACGCAGTATTTT
cdr3_aa: CASSSVATQYF

j_call: TRBJ1-6
d_call: -
clone_size: -
v_call: TRBV6-5
cdr3_nt: TGTGCCAGCAGTTACTCGGGCGGTGCAAGCTCCTATAATTCACCCCTCCACTTT
cdr3_aa: CASSYSGGASSYNSPLHF

j_call: TRBJ2-5
d_call: -
clone_size: -
v_call: TRBV24-1
cdr3_nt: TGTGCCACCAGTGATCCGACAGACGCAGGGACCCAGTACTTC
cdr3_aa: CATSDPTDAGTQYF

j_call: TRBJ2-2
d_call: TRBD2
clone_size: -
v_call: TRBV11-2
cdr3_nt: TGTGCCAGCAGGTCTATTAAAGAGCGGGGGATCACCGGGGAGCTGTTTTTT
cdr3_aa: CASRSIKERGITGELFF

j_call: TRBJ2-7
d_call: -
clone_size: -
v_call: TRBV30
cdr3_nt: TGTGCCTGGAGGCAGGGGTCCTACGTGCAGTACTTC
cdr3_aa: CAWRQGSYVQYF

j_call: TRBJ2-7
d_call: -
clone_size: few
v_call: TRBV27
cdr3_nt: TGTGCCAGCAGCCTTAACCTGCGCGACGAGCAGTACTTC
cdr3_aa: CASSLNLRDEQYF

j_call: TRBJ1-2
d_call: -
clone_size: few
v_call: TRBV12-3/TRBV12-4
cdr3_nt: TGTGCCAGCAGCCGAGACCGAAGGGTTCCCTATGGCTACACCTTC
cdr3_aa: CASSRDRRVPYGYTF

j_call: TRBJ1-4
d_call: -
clone_size: few
v_call: TRBV7-2
cdr3_nt: TGTGCCAGCAGCTTAGGGACGGTGGGAGAAAAACTGTTTTTT
cdr3_aa: CASSLGTVGEKLFF

j_call: TRBJ2-1
d_call: -
clone_size: few
v_call: TRBV10-3
cdr3_nt: TGTGCCATCAGTGACGAGGGGGATGAGCAGTTCTTC
cdr3_aa: CAISDEGDEQFF

j_call: TRBJ2-7
d_call: -
clone_size: -
v_call: TRBV20-1
cdr3_nt: TGCAGTACCCAGAGGCATTCCTACGAGCAGTACTTC
cdr3_aa: CSTQRHSYEQYF

j_call: TRBJ1-1
d_call: -
clone_size: few
v_call: TRBV20-1
cdr3_nt: TGCAGTGCTAGAGCCCCCCGACATCTCACTGAAGCTTTCTTT
cdr3_aa: CSARAPRHLTEAFF

j_call: TRBJ1-5
d_call: -
clone_size: many
v_call: TRBV15
cdr3_nt: TGTGCCACCTCCAGGGTAGGCAATCAGCCCCAGCATTTT
cdr3_aa: CATSRVGNQPQHF

j_call: TRBJ2-1
d_call: -
clone_size: few
v_call: TRBV7-8
cdr3_nt: TGTGCCAGCAGCCCCAAGCGGGCACCTTACTACAATGAGCAGTTCTTC
cdr3_aa: CASSPKRAPYYNEQFF

j_call: TRBJ1-1
d_call: -
clone_size: few
v_call: TRBV25-1
cdr3_nt: TGTGCCAGCAGTGACCCTTGGGCCAACACTGAAGCTTTCTTT
cdr3_aa: CASSDPWANTEAFF

j_call: TRBJ2-7
d_call: TRBD1
clone_size: few
v_call: TRBV2
cdr3_nt: TGTGCCAGCAGTGCCGACAGGGACGAGCAGTACTTC
cdr3_aa: CASSADRDEQYF